The clone carrying this T cell receptor (beta chain) was observed a handful of times. What it recognizes is unknown. The sample comes from a study of blood T cells in healthy people across ages. General observations from the study: Naive T cell percentage and TCR beta diversity correlated strongly.

Ranging in age from about 6 to 100, the donors were healthy Caucasian individuals from Russia. The use of a sample-barcoded 5' primer and a J-beta primer mix characterized a second PCR of about 7 to 12 cycles. Via MiXCR, TCRdb re-called the 5' RACE reads, giving one row per CDR3 protein. The table shows more than 1,000,000 distinct CDR3 sequences, with around 27% occurring only once. Trimming took 5 bases from V and 1 from J; bases not matched to a gene: 14. The germline V gene encodes CDR1 SGHTA and CDR2 FQGNSA. This CDR3 has 18 amino acids. This sample was shared with a second study, whose subject was T cells of mothers and their children. Per that study: Sample barcodes and 2-4 random nucleotides came from the second PCR's M1S primer. No T cell clones of persistent microchimeric origin were detected.

Sequencing was performed on blood. The sequence was obtained from a girl aged 2-10 years in good health. This sequence joins TRBV7-2 and TRBJ2-1, with TRBD1 matching over 7 bases. The CDR3 reads CASSPSPSGTASYNEQFF. CDR3 sequence (DNA): TGTGCCAGCAGCCCCTCCCCCTCCGGGACAGCGTCCTACAATGAGCAGTTCTTC.